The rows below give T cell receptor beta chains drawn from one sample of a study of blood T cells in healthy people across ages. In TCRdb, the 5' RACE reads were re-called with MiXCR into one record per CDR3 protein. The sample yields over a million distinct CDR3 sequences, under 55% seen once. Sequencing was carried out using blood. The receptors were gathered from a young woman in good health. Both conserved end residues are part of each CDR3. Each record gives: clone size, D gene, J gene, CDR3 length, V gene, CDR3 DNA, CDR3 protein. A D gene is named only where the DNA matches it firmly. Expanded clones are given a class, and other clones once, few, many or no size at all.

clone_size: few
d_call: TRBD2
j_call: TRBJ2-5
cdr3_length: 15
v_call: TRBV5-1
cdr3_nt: TGCGCCAGCAGCCTAACCTTAGCGGGAGAAGAGACCCAGTACTTC
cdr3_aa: CASSLTLAGEETQYF

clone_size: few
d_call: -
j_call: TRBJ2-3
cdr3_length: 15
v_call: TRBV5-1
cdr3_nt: TGCGCCAGCAGCTTGGGGGCAGGGTACCTTGATACGCAGTATTTT
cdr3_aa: CASSLGAGYLDTQYF

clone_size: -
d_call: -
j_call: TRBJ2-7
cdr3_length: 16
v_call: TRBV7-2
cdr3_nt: TGTGCCACCAGCCCCAATGCGTGGGAGTGGAACGGCGAGCAGTACTTC
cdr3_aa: CATSPNAWEWNGEQYF

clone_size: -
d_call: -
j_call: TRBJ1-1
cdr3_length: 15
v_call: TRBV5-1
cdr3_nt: TGCGCCAGCAGCTTGACGGCAGGAAGTCGCACTGAAGCTTTCTTT
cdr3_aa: CASSLTAGSRTEAFF

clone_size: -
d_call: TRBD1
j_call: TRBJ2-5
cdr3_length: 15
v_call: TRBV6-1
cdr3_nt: TGTGCCAGCAGTGAAAGGGACAGGGGAGGAGAGACCCAGTACTTC
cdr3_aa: CASSERDRGGETQYF

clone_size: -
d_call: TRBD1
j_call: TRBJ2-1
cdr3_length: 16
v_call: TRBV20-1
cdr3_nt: TGCAGTGCTCAGCGGCCGCAGGGGGTGATCGGGAATGAGCAGTTCTTC
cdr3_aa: CSAQRPQGVIGNEQFF

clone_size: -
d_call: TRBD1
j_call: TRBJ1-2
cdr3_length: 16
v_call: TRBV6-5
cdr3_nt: TGTGCCAGCAGTTACTTAACAGGGGGGACTGCCTATGGCTGCACCTTC
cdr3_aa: CASSYLTGGTAYGCTF

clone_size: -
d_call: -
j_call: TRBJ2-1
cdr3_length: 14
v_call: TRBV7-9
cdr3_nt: TGTGCCAGCAGAGGCGGGAAACAGGACAATGAGCAGTTCTTC
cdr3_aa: CASRGGKQDNEQFF

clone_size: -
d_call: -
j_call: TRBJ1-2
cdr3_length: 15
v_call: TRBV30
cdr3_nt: TGTGCCTGGAGTGTCCCGGGGTGGGGTATCTATGGCTACACCTTC
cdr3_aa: CAWSVPGWGIYGYTF

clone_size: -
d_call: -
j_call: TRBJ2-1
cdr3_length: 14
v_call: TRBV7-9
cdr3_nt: TGTGCCAGCAGCCGCAGTAAGTCCTACAATGAGCAGTTCTTC
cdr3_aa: CASSRSKSYNEQFF

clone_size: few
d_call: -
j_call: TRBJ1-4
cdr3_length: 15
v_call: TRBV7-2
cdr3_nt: TGTGCCAGCAGCTTAGATCCTGGTGGGAATGAAAAACTGTTTTTT
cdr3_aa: CASSLDPGGNEKLFF

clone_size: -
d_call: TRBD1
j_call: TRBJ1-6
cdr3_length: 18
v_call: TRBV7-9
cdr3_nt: TGTGCCAGCAGCTCCCCCGCCGGACAGGGGGCTCATAATTCACCCCTCCACTTT
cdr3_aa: CASSSPAGQGAHNSPLHF

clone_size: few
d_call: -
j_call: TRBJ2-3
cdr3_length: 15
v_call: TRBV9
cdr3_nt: TGTGCCAGCAGCCTGGACGGACTGAACACAGATACGCAGTATTTT
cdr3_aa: CASSLDGLNTDTQYF

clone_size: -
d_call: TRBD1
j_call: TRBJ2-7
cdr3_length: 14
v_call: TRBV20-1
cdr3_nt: TGCAGTGCTAGGGGGACAGGGGTACCCTACGAGCAGTACTTC
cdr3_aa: CSARGTGVPYEQYF

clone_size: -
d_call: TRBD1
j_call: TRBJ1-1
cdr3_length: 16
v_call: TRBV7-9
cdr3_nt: TGTGCCAGCAGCTTAGGGACAGGGCCTCTGGACCCTGAAGCTTTCTTT
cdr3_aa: CASSLGTGPLDPEAFF

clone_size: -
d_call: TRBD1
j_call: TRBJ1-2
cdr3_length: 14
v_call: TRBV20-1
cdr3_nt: TGCAGTGCTAGAGGCCCGGGACAGGCCTATGGCTACACCTTC
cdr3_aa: CSARGPGQAYGYTF

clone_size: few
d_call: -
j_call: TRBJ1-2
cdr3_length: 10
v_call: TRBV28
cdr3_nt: TGTGCCGTCGGGGTACGCGGCTACACCTTC
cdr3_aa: CAVGVRGYTF

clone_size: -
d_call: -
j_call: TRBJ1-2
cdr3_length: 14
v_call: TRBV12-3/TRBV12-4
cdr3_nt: TGTGCCAGCAGTTTCGCGTGGACGGTGATTGGCTACACCTTC
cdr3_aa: CASSFAWTVIGYTF

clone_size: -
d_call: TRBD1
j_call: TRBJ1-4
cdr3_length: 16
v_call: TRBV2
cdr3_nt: TGTGCCAGCAGGGCAGCGACCGGGACAGGGAATGAAAAACTGTTTTTT
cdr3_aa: CASRAATGTGNEKLFF

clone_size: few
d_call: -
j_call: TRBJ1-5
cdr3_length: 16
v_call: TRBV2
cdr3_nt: TGTGCCAGCAGAAGGGGAGATGGGTTTAGAAATCAGCCCCAGCATTTT
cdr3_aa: CASRRGDGFRNQPQHF

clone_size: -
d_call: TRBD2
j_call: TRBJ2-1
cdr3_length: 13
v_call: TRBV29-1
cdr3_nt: TGCAGCGGTGGGGGACTAGCGGGGAATGAGCAGTTCTTC
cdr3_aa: CSGGGLAGNEQFF

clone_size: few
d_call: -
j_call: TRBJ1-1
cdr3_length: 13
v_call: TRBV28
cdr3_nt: TGTGCCAGCACGAAGTGGGGAGAAACTGAAGCTTTCTTT
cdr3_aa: CASTKWGETEAFF

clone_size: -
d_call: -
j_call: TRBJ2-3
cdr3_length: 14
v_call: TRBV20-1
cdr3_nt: TGCAGTGCTCAAAGCACTCGGGGCACAGATACGCAGTATTTT
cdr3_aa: CSAQSTRGTDTQYF

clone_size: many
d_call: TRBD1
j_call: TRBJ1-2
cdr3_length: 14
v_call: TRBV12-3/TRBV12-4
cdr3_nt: TGTGCCAGCAGTTTTAGGCAGGGGGCCTATGGCTACACCTTC
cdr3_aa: CASSFRQGAYGYTF

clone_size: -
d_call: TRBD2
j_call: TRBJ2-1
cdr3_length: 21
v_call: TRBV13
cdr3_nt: TGTGCCAGCAGCCCATGGGTTTATACTCGCGGGGGGCCGAGCTCCTACAATGAGCAGTTCTTC
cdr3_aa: CASSPWVYTRGGPSSYNEQFF

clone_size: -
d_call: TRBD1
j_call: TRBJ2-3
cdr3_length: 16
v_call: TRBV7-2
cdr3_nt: TGTGCCAGCAGCCAACGACAGGGGGGCAGCACAGATACGCAGTATTTT
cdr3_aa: CASSQRQGGSTDTQYF

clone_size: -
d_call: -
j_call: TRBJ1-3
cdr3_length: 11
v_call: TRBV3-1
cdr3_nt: TGTGCCAGCAGCCAAGGAGACACCATATATTTT
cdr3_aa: CASSQGDTIYF

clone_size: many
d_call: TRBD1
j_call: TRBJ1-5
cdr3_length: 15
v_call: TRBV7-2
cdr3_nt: TGTGCCAGCAGCTTAGCCGGACAGGTGAATCAGCCCCAGCATTTT
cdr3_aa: CASSLAGQVNQPQHF

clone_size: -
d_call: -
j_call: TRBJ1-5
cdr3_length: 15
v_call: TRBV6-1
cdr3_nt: TGTGCCAGCAGTGAAGTCAGGGGAGGCAATCAGCCCCAGCATTTT
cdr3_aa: CASSEVRGGNQPQHF

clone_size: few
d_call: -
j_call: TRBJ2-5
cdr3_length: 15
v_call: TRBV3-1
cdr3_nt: TGTGCCAGCAGCCAAGATGTAATTCTCCAAGAGACCCAGTACTTC
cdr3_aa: CASSQDVILQETQYF

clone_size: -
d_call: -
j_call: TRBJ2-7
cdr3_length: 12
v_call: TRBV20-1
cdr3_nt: TGCAGTGCTCCGGACCCTCCGAGAGAGCAGTACTTC
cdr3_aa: CSAPDPPREQYF

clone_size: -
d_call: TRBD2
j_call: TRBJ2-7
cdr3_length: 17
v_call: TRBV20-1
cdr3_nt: TGCAGTGCTAGAGGTGGACTAGCGGGAGGGCCTAGGTCTGAGCAGTACTTC
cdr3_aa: CSARGGLAGGPRSEQYF

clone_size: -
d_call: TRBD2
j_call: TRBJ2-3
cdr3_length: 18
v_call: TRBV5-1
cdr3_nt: TGCGCCAGCAGCTCCCTGGGACTAGCGGGGGGGCTTCCAGATACGCAGTATTTT
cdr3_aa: CASSSLGLAGGLPDTQYF

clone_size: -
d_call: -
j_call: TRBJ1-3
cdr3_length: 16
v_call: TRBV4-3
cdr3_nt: TGCGCCAGCAGCTGGGGCAGGGCGGACTCTGGAAACACCATATATTTT
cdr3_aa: CASSWGRADSGNTIYF

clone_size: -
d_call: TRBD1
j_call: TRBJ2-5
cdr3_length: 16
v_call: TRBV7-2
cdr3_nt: TGTGCCAGCAGCTTAGATCCCACAGGGGGCGGAAAGACCCAGTACTTC
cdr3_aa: CASSLDPTGGGKTQYF

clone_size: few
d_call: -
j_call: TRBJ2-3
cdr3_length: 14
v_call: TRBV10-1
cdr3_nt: TGCGCCAGCAGTGGGGTGCAGGACACAGATACGCAGTATTTT
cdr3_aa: CASSGVQDTDTQYF

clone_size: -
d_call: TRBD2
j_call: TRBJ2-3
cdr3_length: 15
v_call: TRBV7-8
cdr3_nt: TGTGCCGGCAGCTGGGATAGCGGGAGGCCAGATACGCAGTATTTT
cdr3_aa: CAGSWDSGRPDTQYF

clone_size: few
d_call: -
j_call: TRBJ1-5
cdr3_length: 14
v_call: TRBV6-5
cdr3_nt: TGTGCCAGCTCGGGCAGGGTGGGTAATCAGCCCCAGCATTTT
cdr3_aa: CASSGRVGNQPQHF

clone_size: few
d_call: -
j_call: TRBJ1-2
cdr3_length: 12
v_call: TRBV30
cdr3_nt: TGTGCCTGGAGTGTAACAGGGAATGGCTACACCTTC
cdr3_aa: CAWSVTGNGYTF

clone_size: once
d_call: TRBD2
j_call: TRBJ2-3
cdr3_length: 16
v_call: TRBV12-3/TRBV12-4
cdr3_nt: TGTGCCAGCAGCCCAGGGGTGCGGGAGGCCACAGATACGCAGTATTTT
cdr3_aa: CASSPGVREATDTQYF

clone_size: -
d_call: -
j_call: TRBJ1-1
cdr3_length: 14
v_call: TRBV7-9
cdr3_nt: TGTGCCAGCAGCCCACAACAGGGATCCACTGAAGCTTTCTTT
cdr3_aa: CASSPQQGSTEAFF

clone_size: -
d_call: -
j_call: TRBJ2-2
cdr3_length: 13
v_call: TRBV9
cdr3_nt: TGTGCCAGCAGCGGAGTAAGAAACGGGGAGCTGTTTTTT
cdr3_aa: CASSGVRNGELFF

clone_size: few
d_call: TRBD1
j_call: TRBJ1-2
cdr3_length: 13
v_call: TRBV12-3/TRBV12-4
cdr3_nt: TGTGCCAGCAGTCTACAGGGGGGTTGGGGCTACACCTTC
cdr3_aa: CASSLQGGWGYTF

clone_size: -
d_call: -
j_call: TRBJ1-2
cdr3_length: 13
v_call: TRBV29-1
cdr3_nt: TGCAGCGTTCGCGGTTGGCCAGGGGATGGCTACACCTTC
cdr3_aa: CSVRGWPGDGYTF

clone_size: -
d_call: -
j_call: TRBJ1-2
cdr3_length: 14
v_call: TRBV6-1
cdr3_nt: TGTGCCAGCAGCGTCCGGACAGATAACTATGGCTACACCTTC
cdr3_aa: CASSVRTDNYGYTF

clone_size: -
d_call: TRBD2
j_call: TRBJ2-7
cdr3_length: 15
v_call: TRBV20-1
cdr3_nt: TGCAGTGCTGGTCCCCGGACTAGCGGAGCCAACGAGCAGTACTTC
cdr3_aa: CSAGPRTSGANEQYF

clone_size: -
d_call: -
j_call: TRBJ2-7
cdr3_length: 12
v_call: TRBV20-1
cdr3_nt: TGCAGTGCTAGGGAGGGTAACAATGAGCAGTACTTC
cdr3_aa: CSAREGNNEQYF

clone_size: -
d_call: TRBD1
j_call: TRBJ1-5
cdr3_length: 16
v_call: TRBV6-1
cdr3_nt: TGTGCCAGCAGTGGGGACAGGGAATATAGCAATCAGCCCCAGCATTTT
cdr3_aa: CASSGDREYSNQPQHF

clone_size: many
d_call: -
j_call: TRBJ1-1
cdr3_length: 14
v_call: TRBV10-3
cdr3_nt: TGTGCCATCAGTGAGATAGCAGGGCGCACTGAAGCTTTCTTT
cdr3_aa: CAISEIAGRTEAFF

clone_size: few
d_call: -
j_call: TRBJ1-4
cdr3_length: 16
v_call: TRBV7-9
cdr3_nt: TGTGCCAGCAGCTTAAGCCGTGGGTCAACTAATGAAAAACTGTTTTTT
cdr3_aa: CASSLSRGSTNEKLFF

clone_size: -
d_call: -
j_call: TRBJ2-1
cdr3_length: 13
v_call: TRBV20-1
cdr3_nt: TGCACCCTCCCAGGGACACCTTACAATGAGCAGTTCTTC
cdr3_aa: CTLPGTPYNEQFF

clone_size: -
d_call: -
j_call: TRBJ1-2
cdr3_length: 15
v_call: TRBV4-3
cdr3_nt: TGCGCCAGCAGCCAAAGCAGGACTAGTAACTATGGCTACACCTTC
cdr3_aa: CASSQSRTSNYGYTF

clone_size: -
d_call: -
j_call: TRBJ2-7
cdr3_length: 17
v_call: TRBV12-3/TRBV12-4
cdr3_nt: TGTGCCAGCAGTCCCCCCATTCCCCACAGGGCCTCCTACGAGCAGTACTTC
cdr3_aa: CASSPPIPHRASYEQYF

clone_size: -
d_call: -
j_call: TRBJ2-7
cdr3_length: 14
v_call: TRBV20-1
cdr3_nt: TGCAGTGCTAGAGTCTGGACTAATCCCTACGAGCAGTACTTC
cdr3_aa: CSARVWTNPYEQYF

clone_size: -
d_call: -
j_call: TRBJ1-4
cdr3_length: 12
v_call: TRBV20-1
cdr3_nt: TGCAGTGCTAGAGGTGGTCGGGAAAAACTGTTTTTT
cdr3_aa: CSARGGREKLFF